Below, 19 T cell receptor beta chains from the same sample are listed, as sequenced in a study of Graves' ophthalmopathy and Graves' hyperthyroidism (dated by TCRdb to between 2018 and 2020). Sequencing relied on an Illumina HiSeq 2000. TCR beta CDR3 regions were amplified from RNA transcripts for repertoire sequencing. HTBI primers and the Qiagen OneStep RT-PCR kit were used in a first-round RT-PCR, which was followed by a second-round multiplex PCR, size selection and purification. TCRdb ran its own pipeline on the public reads, namely fastp trimming at Q25 and MiXCR clone calling, and kept in-frame beta chains. Identical CDR3 proteins give one entry, which carries the most common genes and DNA. The sample table records approximately 500,000 distinct CDR3 sequences; 14% of these occur just once. In total, the top ten clones hold approximately 9.8% of the sample. What was sequenced was blood. The receptors were gathered from a woman aged 25 to 39 with Graves' ophthalmopathy. Donor details come from another sample of the same person, matched by shared clones.

This clonotype occurred many times. This rearrangement joins TRBV24-1 to TRBJ1-1; D gene ambiguous. The CDR3 runs to 16 residues. Germline V gene sequence: CDR1 KGHDR, CDR2 SFDVKD. V was trimmed by 5 bases and J by 8 bases, leaving 23 bases between them. CDR3 in amino acids: CATSVVGRRQLEEAFF. CDR3 coding DNA: TGTGCCACCAGTGTCGTGGGGAGACGGCAACTGGAGGAAGCTTTCTTT.

In this sample, this clonotype turned up a few times. This chain connects TRBV9 to TRBJ1-5, with 7 bases aligning to TRBD1. Germline CDR1 reads SGDLS; CDR2 reads YYNGEE. The V gene end was trimmed by 0 bases and the J gene end by 3 bases; junction bases not matched to a gene: 3. This CDR3 contains 15 residues. The CDR3 DNA follows: TGTGCCAGCAGCGTAGCGGGACAGTACAATCAGCCCCAGCATTTT. Its protein product is CASSVAGQYNQPQHF.

This clonotype appeared many times. The V gene is TRBV27, the J gene TRBJ1-1; D is unclear. Germline CDR1 reads MNHEY; CDR2 reads SMNVEV (reference sequence). V lost 3 bases, J lost 1 base, and 6 bases lay in between. The CDR3 totals 13 residues. The chain's CDR3 is CASSLARNTEAFF. The CDR3 DNA reads as TGTGCCAGCAGTTTGGCCCGGAACACTGAAGCTTTCTTT.

This clonotype showed up many times. The genes are TRBV20-1 and TRBJ2-4, with TRBD2 identical over 12 bases. The germline V gene encodes CDR1 DFQATT and CDR2 SNEGSKA (reference sequence). Trimming removed 1 base from V and 8 bases from J; junction bases left unmatched: 12. The CDR3 spans 17 residues. CDR3 bases: TGCAGTGCTAGAGGACTAGCGGGAGTCTTAAGGGAGGACATTCAGTACTTC. Translation gives CSARGLAGVLREDIQYF.

The table lists this clonotype with many counts. The V gene is TRBV3-1, the J gene TRBJ2-7; unclear D gene. CDR1 is LGHDT and CDR2 is YNNKEL in the germline V gene (reference sequence). The CDR3 length is 16 residues. Trimming took 4 bases from V and 3 from J, leaving 19 bases between them. The DNA for the CDR3 is TGTGCCAGCAGCCTGACCCTGGAAGGCCGAGGCTACGAGCAGTACTTC. Amino acids: CASSLTLEGRGYEQYF.

In its sample, this clonotype was seen many times. The chain recombines TRBV5-1 with TRBJ2-5, with D tentatively TRBD1 (5 bases). CDR1 SGHRS and CDR2 YFSETQ come from the germline V gene. Trimming took off 3 bases at V and 0 bases at J, with 9 bases between the two ends. CDR3 length equals 14 residues. CDR3: CASSSQADQETQYF. CDR3 in DNA: TGCGCCAGCAGCTCACAGGCGGACCAAGAGACCCAGTACTTC.

Note on this clonotype: It is likely a read error, because the conserved phenylalanine at the end of the CDR3 is missing. The limits of the CDR3 on the DNA are not certain, so only TCRdb's listed CDR3 is given. The genes are TRBV28 and TRBJ1-2; TRBD1, the table's D call, lacks a check against the DNA. CDR1 is MDHEN and CDR2 is SYDVKM in the germline V gene. The CDR3 contains 13 residues when both ends are counted. CDR3 protein: CASSRGTGYGYRV.

This clonotype was seen ten or more times. This chain links TRBV13 with TRBJ1-1; 7 bases map to TRBD1. J was trimmed by 1 base and V by 2 bases; bases with no gene match: 10. From germline, CDR1 is PRHDT and CDR2 FYEKMQ (reference sequence). This CDR3 spans 17 amino acids. This CDR3 reads CASSLRKTRTGNTEAFF. The DNA for the CDR3 is TGTGCCAGCAGCTTAAGGAAAACGAGGACAGGGAACACTGAAGCTTTCTTT.

This clonotype has at least ten counts. This chain connects TRBV20-1 to TRBJ1-5; 8 nucleotides align to TRBD1. There are 15 residues in the CDR3. The V segment lost 0 bases and the J segment 2 bases; nucleotides outside the gene matches: 3. Germline CDR1 DFQATT, CDR2 SNEGSKA (reference sequence). DNA of the CDR3: TGCAGTGCTAGAGATGTGACAGGGGGCAATCAGCCCCAGCATTTT. Translation gives CSARDVTGGNQPQHF.

This clonotype occurred many times. The J gene is TRBJ2-7, the V gene TRBV27; 8 bases map to TRBD2. CDR1 and CDR2 (germline): MNHEY, SMNVEV (reference sequence). V dropped 5 bases and J dropped 4; count of bases not matched to a gene: 7. The CDR3 runs to 14 residues. DNA for the CDR3: TGTGCCAGCAGTCCCGGGACTAGGTGGTACGAGCAGTACTTC. This sequence encodes CASSPGTRWYEQYF.

This chain links TRBV24-1 with TRBJ2-5; the D is unclear. Looked up from germline, CDR1 is KGHDR and CDR2 is SFDVKD. This CDR3 comprises 14 residues. V dropped 3 bases and J dropped 1 base, with 8 bases sitting between them. CDR3 sequence: CATSDGVSQETQYF. DNA for the CDR3: TGTGCCACCAGTGATGGTGTATCCCAAGAGACCCAGTACTTC.

This clonotype was counted ten times or more. The V gene is TRBV7-2, the J gene TRBJ1-3, with D uncertain. Germline V gene sequence: CDR1 SGHTA, CDR2 FQGNSA. The CDR3 extends over 12 amino acids. Trimming took off 1 base at V and 10 bases at J, with 8 bases between the two ends. The CDR3 DNA sequence: TGTGCCAGCAGCTTAGATGTTGGAACCATATATTTT. Protein: CASSLDVGTIYF.

This clonotype was counted many times. The chain couples TRBV25-1 to TRBJ1-1; a weak D match, TRBD1 (5 bases). The CDR3 is 13 amino acids. Germline lookup yields CDR1 MGHDK and CDR2 SYGVNS. The ends were cut back, 1 base at V and 3 bases at J, with 6 bases in the middle. CDR3 DNA: TGTGCCAGCAGTGAATCAGGGTACACTGAAGCTTTCTTT. Translated, it gives CASSESGYTEAFF.

At least ten counts were recorded for this clonotype. This chain connects TRBV28 to TRBJ1-6, with D unresolved. CDR1 is MDHEN, CDR2 SYDVKM, per germline. The CDR3 extends over 14 amino acids. V lost 3 bases to trimming and J lost 13 bases, with 16 bases between them. DNA for the CDR3: TGTGCCAGCAGTTTCCGAACCCAGGACGGCCCCCTCCACTTT. This gives the protein CASSFRTQDGPLHF.

The chain uses TRBV11-2 and TRBJ2-3; 9 positions agree with TRBD2. Per the germline V gene, CDR1 is SGHAT and CDR2 is FQNNGV. CDR3 length: 17 residues. With V trimmed by 5 bases and J by 4 bases, 13 bases remained unmatched. CDR3 sequence: CASSPTGTSIRPDTQYF. Written as DNA, the CDR3 is TGTGCCAGCAGCCCAACTGGGACTAGCATTCGTCCAGATACGCAGTATTTT.

The chain couples TRBV20-1 to TRBJ2-6, with D perhaps assigned TRBD1 or TRBD2 (6 bases each). Trimming left V 6 bases short and J 4 bases short, with 13 bases between. Germline V lookup: CDR1 DFQATT, CDR2 SNEGSKA (reference sequence). This CDR3 is built from 14 residues. The CDR3 region has the DNA TGCAGTGCCTCGCCGGGGGCCGGGGCCAACGTCCTGACTTTC. Translating it yields CSASPGAGANVLTF.

This clonotype was seen many times. The rearrangement uses TRBV20-1 and TRBJ2-7, with a weak D call TRBD1 (6 bases). CDR3 length: 16 residues. Trimming shortened V by 6 bases and J by 2 bases, and 23 bases separated the two germline ends. CDR1 is DFQATT, CDR2 SNEGSKA, per germline (reference sequence). The CDR3 nucleotides are TGCAGTGCCAAGGGAATGTCGACAGGCCGTACCTACGAGCAGTACTTC. It specifies CSAKGMSTGRTYEQYF.

This clonotype has ten or more counts. The chain's CDR3 is CASTALGQPYEQYF. In DNA form, the CDR3 reads TGTGCCAGCACAGCCCTCGGACAGCCCTACGAGCAGTACTTC. The chain recombines TRBV6-2 or TRBV6-3 with TRBJ2-7; D is perhaps TRBD1 (6 bases). This CDR3 spans 14 amino acids. Germline CDR1 and CDR2: MNHEY and SVGEGT. V was pared by 7 bases and J by 2 bases, with 15 bases between.

This clonotype has ten or more counts. The rearrangement joins TRBV5-4 to TRBJ2-7; 8 nucleotides align to TRBD2. With 0 bases clipped from V and 4 bases from J, the junction kept 6 bases outside the gene matches. Germline loops: CDR1 SGHNT, CDR2 YYREEE (reference sequence). This CDR3 is built from 15 residues. As DNA, the CDR3 is TGTGCCAGCAGCTTGGGACTAGCGTCGACTTACGAGCAGTACTTC. It specifies CASSLGLASTYEQYF. Drawing the rest from reference TRBV5-4 and TRBJ2-7, the complete variable domain is ETGVTQSPTHLIKTRGQQVTLRCSSQSGHNTVSWYQQALGQGPQFIFQYYREEENGRGNFPPRFSGLQFPNYSSELNVNALELDDSALYLCASSLGLASTYEQYFGPGTRLTVT.